Below are 11 T cell receptor beta chains sequenced from a single sample in a study of T-cell memory formation after mild COVID-19. TCRdb fed the 5' RACE reads into MiXCR, producing one record per CDR3 protein. The top ten clones hold roughly 8% of a sample with 400,000 to 500,000 distinct CDR3 sequences, around 18% of them seen once. The sample taken for sequencing was PBMCs or a T cell subset sorted from them (not recorded which). The receptors here all came from an adult woman who had mild COVID-19 (a few samples of this study predate the infection). Cell type and time point are not known.

In its sample, this clonotype was seen a few times. The V gene is TRBV4-3, the J gene TRBJ2-7, with no clear D. Germline CDR1 LGHNA, CDR2 YSLEER. The germline V and J ends were trimmed by 1 base and 0 bases, with 10 bases remaining between them. The CDR3 extends over 15 amino acids. The CDR3 coding sequence is TGCGCCAGCAGCCAAGCCGAGTCCAGCTCCTACGAGCAGTACTTC. Translated, it gives CASSQAESSSYEQYF.

The gene calls are TRBV2 and TRBJ1-3; a weak D match, TRBD1 (5 bases). The V gene's germline CDR1 is SNHLY and CDR2 FYNNEI. The CDR3 totals 14 residues. V shed 4 bases and J shed 0 bases, with 7 bases lying between them. CDR3 loop: CASSGQTSGNTIYF. The CDR3 coding sequence is TGTGCCAGCAGTGGACAGACCTCTGGAAACACCATATATTTT.

This clonotype was observed a few times. The chain carries TRBV20-1 and TRBJ2-5, with 8 bases fitting TRBD2. The CDR3 loop spans 13 amino acids. Germline-derived CDR1 and CDR2 are DFQATT and SNEGSKA (reference sequence). CDR3 sequence: CSFGGAGQETQYF. The DNA of the CDR3 is TGCAGCTTCGGGGGGGCAGGGCAAGAGACCCAGTACTTC.

The chain links TRBV7-2 to TRBJ2-1; 11 bases fit TRBD2. Germline V gene lookup returns CDR1 SGHTA and CDR2 FQGNSA. J gave up 7 bases and V 3 bases, and 11 bases lay outside the gene matches. The CDR3 length is 17 residues. The DNA of the CDR3 is TGTGCCAGCAGCTTCCGGGTAGCGGGGGGGCCTCGAAATGAGCAGTTCTTC. It codes for CASSFRVAGGPRNEQFF.

This clonotype was picked up a small number of times. This chain connects TRBV6-5 to TRBJ2-1; the match to TRBD2 covers 9 bases. Trimming at V came to 0 bases and at J to 4 bases, leaving 7 bases not matched to a gene. The CDR3 is 17 amino acids. CDR1 and CDR2 (germline): MNHEY, SVGAGI. The CDR3 is CASSYSTTSGKYNEQFF. DNA for the CDR3: TGTGCCAGCAGTTACTCGACGACTAGCGGAAAATACAATGAGCAGTTCTTC.

This clonotype came up a few times. V is TRBV19 and J is TRBJ2-5, with 12 bases aligning to TRBD1. There are 14 residues in the CDR3. With 9 bases clipped from V and 4 bases from J, the junction kept 6 bases outside the gene matches. Germline lookup yields CDR1 LNHDA and CDR2 SQIVND (reference sequence). CDR3: CASEGQGAGETQYF. The CDR3 region has the DNA TGTGCCAGCGAGGGACAGGGGGCTGGAGAGACCCAGTACTTC.

The chain links TRBV7-6 to TRBJ1-2, with D tentatively TRBD1 (6 bases). CDR1 and CDR2 from the germline V gene are SGHVS and FNYEAQ. Trimming took off 3 bases at V and 5 bases at J, with 10 bases between the two ends. CDR3 length: 13 amino acids. The CDR3 sequence is CASSLQGKYGYTF. For the CDR3, the DNA is TGTGCCAGCAGCTTGCAGGGGAAATATGGCTACACCTTC.

This clonotype showed up just a few times. The genes are TRBV11-3 and TRBJ1-3, with a possible D match to TRBD1 (5 bases). The germline gives CDR1 SGHNT, CDR2 YENEEA. This CDR3 contains 15 residues. Trimming took off 5 bases at V and 0 bases at J, with 11 bases between the two ends. CDR3: CASSPRDGSGNTIYF. DNA for the CDR3: TGTGCCAGCAGCCCAAGGGACGGCTCTGGAAACACCATATATTTT.

The V and J genes are TRBV4-1 and TRBJ2-2, with D possibly called TRBD1 or TRBD2 (6 bases each). Germline V lookup: CDR1 MGHRA, CDR2 YSYEKL. The CDR3 sequence is 17 residues long. V was pared by 4 bases and J by 0 bases, with 15 bases between. The CDR3 nucleotides read TGCGCCAGCAGCCTAAAGATCGGGGGCGCGAACACCGGGGAGCTGTTTTTT. The encoded protein is CASSLKIGGANTGELFF.

CDR3 DNA sequence: TGTGCCAGCAGTTACTGGGACACCTGGGAGAGCCAGCCCCAGCATTTT. It yields the protein CASSYWDTWESQPQHF. The V gene is TRBV6-2 or TRBV6-3, the J gene TRBJ1-5, with a weak D call TRBD1 (6 bases). Trimming stripped 1 base from V and 7 bases from J, with 17 bases between. This CDR3 is 16 amino acids long. Germline V gene sequence: CDR1 MNHEY, CDR2 SVGEGT.

The chain joins TRBV24-1 to TRBJ2-7; weak D call: TRBD2 (6 bases). The CDR3 totals 13 residues. The V gene's germline CDR1 is KGHDR and CDR2 SFDVKD. V gave up 5 bases and J gave up 0 bases, with 7 bases separating them. The CDR3 loop reads CATSVSGSYEQYF. The CDR3, as DNA: TGTGCCACCAGTGTTAGCGGCTCCTACGAGCAGTACTTC.